Presented here are 9 T cell receptor beta chains from one specimen sequenced in a study of blood T cells in healthy people across ages. Sample-barcoded 5' priming and a J-beta primer mix drove a second PCR of roughly 6 to 12 cycles. TCRdb independently ran MiXCR on the 5' RACE reads; one entry per CDR3 protein. The sample yields some 700,000 distinct CDR3 sequences, about a fifth seen once. The sample consisted of blood. The receptors originated from a man between 65 and 80 years old in good health.

The chain is built from TRBV19 and TRBJ1-4; D possibly corresponds to TRBD1 (6 bases). CDR1 and CDR2 from the germline V gene are LNHDA and SQIVND (reference sequence). The CDR3 sequence is 16 residues long. The ends were cut back, 5 bases at V and 6 bases at J, with 19 bases in the middle. DNA for the CDR3: TGTGCCAGTAGTCAATTCCCCGGCAGGGGAGATGAAAAACTGTTTTTT. This codes for CASSQFPGRGDEKLFF.

V and J are TRBV19 and TRBJ2-5; 7 positions match TRBD2. Per germline, CDR1 LNHDA and CDR2 SQIVND (reference sequence). J gave up 7 bases and V 6 bases, and 8 bases lay outside the gene matches. CDR3 length equals 13 residues. The CDR3 bases are TGTGCCAGTAGGGGACTAAAATACGGGACCCAGTACTTC. It translates to CASRGLKYGTQYF.

There are many counts of this clonotype. The rearrangement joins TRBV4-2 to TRBJ1-6; D unclear. The CDR3 consists of 13 residues. Trimming shortened V by 0 bases and J by 11 bases, and 8 bases separated the two germline ends. The germline gives CDR1 LGHNA, CDR2 YNFKEQ. The CDR3 coding sequence is TGTGCCAGCAGCCAAGACCTGCGGCCACCCCTCCACTTT. It encodes CASSQDLRPPLHF.

This clonotype showed up just a few times. The rearrangement uses TRBV29-1 and TRBJ2-5; the match to TRBD1 covers 7 bases. Germline values: CDR1 SQVTM, CDR2 ANQGSEA. There are 12 residues in the CDR3. Unmatched junction bases numbered 3, after V lost 4 bases and J lost 4 bases. In nucleotides, the CDR3 is TGCAGCGTTGGAAGGGGGCGAGAGACCCAGTACTTC. The encoded protein is CSVGRGRETQYF. Full variable domain (rest looked up from reference TRBV29-1 and TRBJ2-5): SAVISQKPSRDICQRGTSLTIQCQVDSQVTMMFWYRQQPGQSLTLIATANQGSEATYESGFVIDKFPISRPNLTFSTLTVSNMSPEDSSIYLCSVGRGRETQYFGPGTRLLVL.

This clonotype came up a few times. V is TRBV29-1 and J is TRBJ2-1, with 9 bases identical to TRBD1. This CDR3 is built from 15 residues. Trimming cost V 7 bases and J 3 bases; bases outside gene matches: 10. Per germline, CDR1 SQVTM and CDR2 ANQGSEA. For the CDR3, the DNA is TGCAGCGAGAGAGAGAACAGGGGGCACTACAATGAGCAGTTCTTC. As protein: CSERENRGHYNEQFF.

This clonotype was observed many times. The chain recombines TRBV12-3 or TRBV12-4 with TRBJ1-1; no clear D gene. The CDR3 length is 13 residues. V lost 5 bases and J lost 1, with 8 bases in between. The CDR3 DNA reads as TGTGCCAGCAGTGGCCGGGCGAACACTGAAGCTTTCTTT. Amino acids: CASSGRANTEAFF.

This sequence joins TRBV6-5 and TRBJ2-7; TRBD1 is a possible D gene (6 bases). Germline V gives CDR1 MNHEY, CDR2 SVGAGI. The CDR3 covers 14 residues. Between the trimmed V and J ends, which lost 4 bases and 3 bases, there was a span of 13 bases. CDR3 nucleotide sequence: TGTGCCAGCAGTTGGTGGACAGAGGGCTACGAGCAGTACTTC. This codes for CASSWWTEGYEQYF.

This clonotype was observed a few times. The chain has TRBV7-2 and TRBJ2-1; tentative D call: TRBD1 (5 bases). The J call may be in error: the DNA end matches TRBJ2-7 better. CDR1 is SGHTA and CDR2 is FQGNSA in the germline V gene. The CDR3 extends over 14 amino acids. In nucleotides, the CDR3 is TGTGCCAGCAGCACTCAACAGGTATCCTACGAGCAGTACTTC. It yields the protein CASSTQQVSYEQYF.

This rearrangement joins TRBV6-5 to TRBJ2-4, with D possibly matching TRBD1 (5 bases). The CDR3 is 17 residues long. CDR1 is MNHEY, CDR2 SVGAGI, per germline. Trimming stripped 6 bases from V and 0 bases from J, with 18 bases between. The CDR3: CASRRLRTLQAKNIQYF. In DNA, the CDR3 is TGTGCCAGCAGACGCCTTCGGACACTTCAAGCCAAAAACATTCAGTACTTC.